This T cell receptor beta chain was recovered during a study of OX40 agonist ivuxolimab in advanced cancers. Study-wide context: Ivuxolimab, which targeted the costimulatory receptor OX40 (CD134), was an agonistic, fully human IgG2 monoclonal antibody. Intravenous ivuxolimab was administered to patients every 2 weeks at six dose levels: 0.01, 0.1, 0.3, 1.5, 3 and 10 mg/kg. Of the approximately 50 dose-escalation patients, hepatocellular carcinoma was present in approximately 20, melanoma in approximately 15, renal cell carcinoma in 9 and head and neck cancer in 9. The dose-escalation cohort was 82.7% male with a mean age of around 62 years, ranging from about 20 to 80. Prior anti-PD-1, anti-PD-L1 or anti-CTLA-4 therapy was permitted, and checkpoint inhibitors had been received by less than 45% of dose-escalation patients. Partial responses were achieved by three dose-escalation patients, of whom one had hepatocellular carcinoma and two had cutaneous melanoma. Peripheral TCRbeta sequencing was intended to test whether TCR sequence diversity was altered and clonal T-cell expansion was caused by ivuxolimab. The paper covers the monotherapy dose-escalation part of the phase I ivuxolimab trial, which included N ≈ 54 patients.

Genomic DNA was isolated from the sorted cells so that the TCRbeta CDR3 region could be sequenced. The immunoSEQ Assay was used for sequencing of TCRbeta CDR3 regions. TCRdb's version of the immuneACCESS table is confined to in-frame rearrangements and falls short of the full clone set. An unresolved V gene accounts for under half of the shortfall where checked; the remainder is of unknown origin. For this sample there are about 32,000 clones; around nine tenths appear just once. Jointly, the top ten make up about 34% of the sample. Patients with autoimmune disease history or receiving systemic immunosuppression were excluded from the trial. In every dose cohort, peripheral blood was drawn for TCR sequencing at baseline, cycle 4 day 1, and cycle 7 day 1. The samples were drawn from a first-in-human, open-label, multicenter phase I dose-escalation trial of ivuxolimab. The trial enrolled adults with locally advanced or metastatic head and neck squamous cell, hepatocellular, melanoma or renal cell carcinoma. Before TCR sequencing, CD4+ T cells and CD8+ T cells were sorted from peripheral blood as separate populations.

Study-wide findings and limitations: After ivuxolimab, expanded clones were on average more numerous among CD8+ T cells than among CD4+ T cells. Antigen specificity was not determined for the clonally expanded peripheral T cells. In the 0.1-3.0 mg/kg groups, partial responders were among the patients with the lowest normalized peripheral clonal expansion, particularly in CD8+ T cells. Low levels of normalized T-cell clonal expansion were also shown by some nonresponding patients. At doses of 0.1 to 3.0 mg/kg, clonal expansion of both CD4+ and CD8+ blood T cells was observed from baseline to week 6.

CDR1 and CDR2, per the germline V gene, are SGHTA and FQGTGA. Trimming removed 0 bases from V and 9 bases from J; the gene matches leave 5 bases unexplained. The CDR3 holds 14 amino acids from the cysteine to the phenylalanine. The DNA shown is the 42-base CDR3, in frame from base 1. Concerning this clone: Its antigen is unknown. Base qualities are not provided; no much larger clone lies one nucleotide away.

This clonotype was obtained from an adult with an advanced solid tumor such as melanoma, head and neck, liver or kidney cancer. Recombination connected TRBV7-3 to TRBJ2-1, with 7 junctional bases fitting TRBD2. This material consisted of CD4+ or CD8+ T cells sorted from blood, taken in a trial of the OX40 agonist ivuxolimab. In nucleotide form, the sequence is TGTGCCAGCAGCTTAACGGGAGGGGCCGGTGAGCAGTTCTTC. Its amino acids are CASSLTGGAGEQFF.